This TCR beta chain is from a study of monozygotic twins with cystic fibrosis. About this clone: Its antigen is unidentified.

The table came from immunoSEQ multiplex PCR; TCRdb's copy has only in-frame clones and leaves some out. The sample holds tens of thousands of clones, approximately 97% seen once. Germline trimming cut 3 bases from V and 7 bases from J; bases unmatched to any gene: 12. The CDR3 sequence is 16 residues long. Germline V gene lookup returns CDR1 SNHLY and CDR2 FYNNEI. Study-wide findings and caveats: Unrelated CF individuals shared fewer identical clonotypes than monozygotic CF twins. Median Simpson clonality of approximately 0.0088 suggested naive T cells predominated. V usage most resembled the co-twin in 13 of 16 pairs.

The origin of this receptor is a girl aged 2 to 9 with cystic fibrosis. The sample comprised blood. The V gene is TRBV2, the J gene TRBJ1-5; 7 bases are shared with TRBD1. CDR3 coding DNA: TGTGCCAGCAGTGATTCCCAGGGGGGGACCGGCCAGCCCCAGCATTTT. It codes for CASSDSQGGTGQPQHF.